A single sample gave rise to the 9 T cell receptor beta chains below, sequenced in a study of blood T cell repertoires in COVID-19. The table came from immunoSEQ multiplex PCR; TCRdb's copy has only in-frame clones and leaves some out. The sample has some 130,000 clones, over 85% seen once; the top ten hold about 4%. Sequenced: peripheral blood. The origin of the receptors is a man aged 45 to 65 with active COVID-19.

The V and J genes are TRBV11-2 and TRBJ2-5; no definite D call. Germline V lookup: CDR1 SGHAT, CDR2 FQNNGV. V was shortened by 6 bases and J by 1 base, with 3 bases between the two germline ends. The CDR3 consists of 11 residues. The CDR3 sequence is CASSIQETQYF. CDR3 in DNA: TGTGCCAGCAGTATCCAAGAGACCCAGTACTTC.

This chain links TRBV6-6 with TRBJ1-1, with 8 bases matching TRBD1. The CDR3 is 14 amino acids. Germline values: CDR1 MNHNY, CDR2 SVGAGI (reference sequence). J gave up 7 bases and V 6 bases, and 10 bases lay outside the gene matches. The CDR3 sequence: CASRETGAAFEAFF. CDR3 nucleotide sequence: TGTGCCAGCAGGGAGACAGGGGCCGCCTTTGAAGCTTTCTTT.

The chain employs TRBV7-9 and TRBJ1-5; TRBD1 might be the D (6 bases). CDR1 and CDR2 from the germline V gene are SEHNR and FQNEAQ (reference sequence). The CDR3 contains 14 residues. Trimming removed 1 base at V and 6 bases at J, with 10 bases between. CDR3 DNA sequence: TGTGCCAGCAGCTTAGGGGGGGGCCTTCAGCCCCAGCATTTT. This sequence encodes CASSLGGGLQPQHF.

The chain couples TRBV2 to TRBJ2-2; D unclear. CDR1 is SNHLY and CDR2 is FYNNEI in the germline V gene. CDR3 length: 16 residues. The V end was cut by 2 bases, the J end by 0 bases, with 10 bases between. The CDR3 loop is CASSELEVANTGELFF. CDR3 DNA sequence: TGTGCCAGCAGTGAATTAGAAGTCGCGAACACCGGGGAGCTGTTTTTT.

The chain joins TRBV24-1 to TRBJ1-1, with D possibly matching TRBD1 (5 bases). This CDR3 has 13 amino acids. With 8 bases removed from V and 4 bases from J, the gap between germline ends came to 13 bases. The germline CDR1 and CDR2 sequences are KGHDR and SFDVKD. CDR3 amino acids: CATTREGGTEAFF. CDR3 nucleotides: TGTGCCACCACCAGGGAGGGAGGCACTGAAGCTTTCTTT.

The V gene is TRBV5-1, the J gene TRBJ1-4, with a weak D call TRBD1 (6 bases). Germline CDR1 and CDR2: SGHRS and YFSETQ. Trimming cost V 4 bases and J 8 bases, with 18 bases left between them. This CDR3 has 15 residues. The CDR3 loop reads CASSRGPRGEEKLFF. CDR3 in DNA: TGCGCCAGCAGCCGGGGGCCTCGGGGGGAAGAAAAACTGTTTTTT.

This clone was seen a few times. J is TRBJ1-3 and V is TRBV7-2; 9 bases are shared with TRBD1. After removal of 1 base from V and 4 bases from J, the junction contained 5 bases not matched to a gene. CDR3 length equals 16 residues. Germline-derived CDR1 and CDR2 are SGHTA and FQGNSA. CDR3 region: CASSLDGTGGGNTIYF. CDR3 DNA: TGTGCCAGCAGCTTAGATGGCACAGGGGGCGGAAACACCATATATTTT.

This chain links TRBV21-1 with TRBJ2-1; TRBD2, the table's D call, was not compared with the DNA. TRBV21-1 is an annotated pseudogene. This CDR3 comprises 15 residues. The CDR3 protein is CARKLAGVSYNEQFF. CDR3 in DNA: TGTGCCAGGAAACTAGCGGGAGTCTCCTACAATGAGCAGTTCTTC.

This clone was observed a handful of times. The chain has TRBV27 and TRBJ2-1; D is unresolved. V lost 2 bases to trimming and J lost 3 bases, with 11 bases between them. This CDR3 has 15 amino acids. Germline CDR1 and CDR2: MNHEY and SMNVEV (reference sequence). For the CDR3, the DNA is TGTGCCAGCAGTTTAGGGCAGCCCTACTACAATGAGCAGTTCTTC. Its translation: CASSLGQPYYNEQFF.